This TCR beta chain was identified in a study of blood T cell repertoires in COVID-19. The CDR3 runs 12 residues. With 2 bases removed from V and 4 bases from J, the gap between germline ends came to 8 bases. CDR1 is GTSNPN, CDR2 SVGIG, per germline (reference sequence). The assay was immunoSEQ multiplex PCR, and TCRdb's table has in-frame clones only and misses some. Of some 420,000 clones listed, 75% to 90% are singletons. The sequence derives from a young man who had recovered from COVID-19. The genes are TRBV30 and TRBJ1-2; D ambiguous. The sample taken for sequencing was PBMCs or T cells enriched from blood (not recorded which). CDR3 nucleotide sequence: TGTGCCTGGAGTCCCGACACCTATGGCTACACCTTC. This sequence encodes CAWSPDTYGYTF.